The 8 T cell receptor beta chains given below trace back to one sample, sequenced in a study of molecular identifiers for immune sequencing clone quantification. TCRdb re-derived calls from the PCR reads in MiXCR, one entry per CDR3 protein. This sample has about 510,000 distinct CDR3 sequences, with 20% to 25% found just once. The material sequenced was naive CD8+ T cells from blood, with Jurkat cell RNA spiked in. Noted subset: FACS-sorted CD8+CD4-CCR7+CD45RA+ naive T cells. The source of these receptors is a human donor in good health. Some libraries in this study had Jurkat cell RNA spiked in.

This clonotype has a handful of counts. This sequence joins TRBV6-5 and TRBJ2-3; 7 positions match TRBD1. The CDR3 contains 17 residues. Losses at the gene ends were 4 bases for V and 1 base for J; bases not matched to a gene: 11. Germline V gene lookup returns CDR1 MNHEY and CDR2 SVGAGI. Here the CDR3 DNA reads TGTGCCAGCAGTTTCAGACCCTGGACAGGAGGCACAGATACGCAGTATTTT. It translates to CASSFRPWTGGTDTQYF.

This clonotype was seen many times. V and J are TRBV7-9 and TRBJ2-3; 10 bases are a match to TRBD2. Unmatched junction bases numbered 8, after V lost 3 bases and J lost 5 bases. The germline gives CDR1 SEHNR, CDR2 FQNEAQ (reference sequence). The CDR3 extends over 16 amino acids. The chain's CDR3 is CASSFLTSGNRDTQYF. Here the CDR3 DNA reads TGTGCCAGCAGCTTTCTCACTAGCGGGAATAGAGATACGCAGTATTTT.

This clonotype was seen ten or more times. The V call is TRBV10-3, the J call TRBJ2-5; 7 positions agree with TRBD1. The ends lost 6 bases at V and 3 bases at J; junction bases unmatched: 4. Germline values: CDR1 ENHRY, CDR2 SYGVKD. The CDR3 totals 13 residues. DNA of the CDR3: TGTGCCATCAGGGGGGACAGTAAAGAGACCCAGTACTTC. Translated, it gives CAIRGDSKETQYF.

In the case of this clonotype: This may be a read error: a much more frequent sequence differs by one nucleotide. This rearrangement joins TRBV29-1 to TRBJ1-1; D gene ambiguous. Trimming took 3 bases from V and 0 from J, leaving 11 bases between them. The germline V gene encodes CDR1 SQVTM and CDR2 ANQGSEA. The CDR3 has 14 amino acids. CDR3 amino acids: CSVDSPSLNTEAFF. CDR3 nucleotides: TGCAGCGTTGATAGCCCGAGCCTGAACACTGAAGCTTTCTTT. Drawing the rest from reference TRBV29-1 and TRBJ1-1, the complete variable domain is SAVISQKPSRDICQRGTSLTIQCQVDSQVTMMFWYRQQPGQSLTLIATANQGSEATYESGFVIDKFPISRPNLTFSTLTVSNMSPEDSSIYLCSVDSPSLNTEAFFGQGTRLTVV.

The chain couples TRBV19 to TRBJ1-2; TRBD1 agrees at 7 bases. This CDR3 contains 16 residues. Germline V gene data show CDR1 as LNHDA and CDR2 as SQIVND (reference sequence). V dropped 5 bases and J dropped 0; count of bases not matched to a gene: 9. CDR3 sequence (DNA): TGTGCCAGTAGTTCCCTGAGACAGGGACCTAACTATGGCTACACCTTC. Its protein product is CASSSLRQGPNYGYTF.

This clonotype was seen ten or more times. This chain uses TRBV4-3 with TRBJ2-1; the match to TRBD2 covers 8 bases. The CDR3 totals 15 residues. Germline CDR1 reads LGHNA; CDR2 reads YSLEER. The V gene end was trimmed by 3 bases and the J gene end by 0 bases; junction bases not matched to a gene: 1. The CDR3 sequence: CASSQSGSSYNEQFF. The CDR3 DNA reads TGCGCCAGCAGCCAGAGCGGGAGCTCCTACAATGAGCAGTTCTTC.

In its sample, this clonotype was seen many times. The CDR3 DNA follows: TGTGCCAGCAGTGAAGTTAGGACAGCGCCCCTCGAGCAGTACTTC. Protein product: CASSEVRTAPLEQYF. This chain connects TRBV2 to TRBJ2-7, with D possibly TRBD1 on 6 matching bases. The V and J ends lost 1 base and 6 bases respectively, with 16 bases between them. The CDR3 totals 15 residues. CDR1 and CDR2 (germline): SNHLY, FYNNEI.

This clonotype was seen at least ten times. V gene TRBV29-1 combines with J gene TRBJ1-2; D might be TRBD1 (5 bases). The CDR3 sequence is 14 residues long. The germline CDR1 and CDR2 sequences are SQVTM and ANQGSEA. With 1 base removed from V and 5 bases from J, the gap between germline ends came to 14 bases. The CDR3 loop reads CSVEVAAGLYGYTF. In nucleotides, the CDR3 is TGCAGCGTTGAAGTTGCAGCAGGGCTTTATGGCTACACCTTC.